What follows is one T cell receptor beta chain and its context. Unique molecular identifiers were present on the cDNA, and a universal primer site came from template switching. From the 5' RACE reads, TCRdb called clonotypes with MiXCR, one entry per CDR3 protein. The data contain 500,000 to 650,000 distinct CDR3 sequences, approximately 20% of them singletons. These data originate in a study of identical twins. The length of the CDR3 is 15 residues. Germline CDR1 is SGHRS and CDR2 is YFSETQ. With V trimmed by 9 bases and J by 2 bases, 10 bases remained unmatched. The data were also submitted as part of a second study, on yellow fever vaccine responses in identical twins. Per that paper: Reportedly, the response of twins' T cells to the vaccine seemed partly convergent, partly personalized.

This TCR derives from a woman under 30 in good health. The chain combines TRBV5-1 with TRBJ2-2, with TRBD2 identical over 7 bases. The sample was CD4+ T cells sorted from blood. Written as DNA, the CDR3 is TGCGCCACAGCGATGGCTAGCGGAAACACCGGGGAGCTGTTTTTT. Translation: CATAMASGNTGELFF.